Listed below are T cell receptor beta chains from one sample, sequenced in a study of T cell changes during pregnancy in multiple sclerosis. The protocol was immunoSEQ multiplex PCR, while the TCRdb copy is restricted to in-frame clones and leaves out a portion. The data hold 45,000 to 55,000 clones, with around 90% observed a single time. The sample in question was peripheral blood, obtained in the first trimester of pregnancy. These receptors were obtained from a female donor in good health, enrolled as a control in a pregnancy study. Each CDR3 is given with its conserved first and last residue. The D gene is left open where the match is weak. Size is omitted from some rows. Given values are once, few, many or a class for expanded clones.

TRBJ1-3,14,NA,NA,TRBV7-6,CASSLTQLENTIYF,TGTGCCAGCAGCTTAACACAGTTGGAAAACACCATATATTTT
TRBJ2-3,14,NA,NA,TRBV7-3,CASRSSASTDTQYF,TGTGCCAGCAGGTCTAGCGCCAGCACAGATACGCAGTATTTT
TRBJ2-2,13,NA,NA,TRBV4-1,CASSPLATGELFF,TGCGCCAGCAGCCCACTAGCTACCGGGGAGCTGTTTTTT
TRBJ2-7,17,TRBD2,NA,TRBV28,CASSLYPSGLATYEQYF,TGTGCCAGCAGTTTATACCCCTCTGGACTAGCGACCTACGAGCAGTACTTC
TRBJ1-2,16,NA,NA,TRBV29-1,CSAQRDGSGFGDGYTF,TGCAGCGCCCAGCGGGACGGAAGTGGCTTTGGGGATGGCTACACCTTC
TRBJ2-1,15,TRBD2,once,TRBV2,CASSEGLAAYNEQFF,TGTGCCAGCAGTGAAGGCCTAGCGGCGTACAATGAGCAGTTCTTC
TRBJ2-4,15,TRBD2,NA,TRBV28,CASSLGGGEGNIQYF,TGTGCCAGCAGTTTGGGGGGGGGAGAGGGGAACATTCAGTACTTC
TRBJ2-7,14,TRBD1,NA,TRBV5-1,CASSPDRVGYEQYF,TGCGCCAGCAGCCCGGACAGGGTCGGCTACGAGCAGTACTTC
TRBJ2-1,13,TRBD1,NA,TRBV18,CASSRGQGNEQFF,TGTGCCAGCTCACGGGGACAGGGAAATGAGCAGTTCTTC
TRBJ2-1,15,TRBD1,NA,TRBV6-4,CASSPGQGSNNEQFF,TGTGCCAGCAGTCCTGGACAGGGCTCAAACAATGAGCAGTTCTTC
TRBJ1-2,16,TRBD1,once,TRBV5-1,CASSSNSQGANYGYTF,TGCGCCAGCAGCTCTAACTCCCAGGGGGCTAACTATGGCTACACCTTC
TRBJ2-5,17,TRBD2,NA,TRBV2,CASRISGSDLYQETQYF,TGTGCCAGCCGCATTAGCGGGAGCGACCTCTACCAAGAGACCCAGTACTTC
TRBJ1-5,14,TRBD1,NA,TRBV2,CASSEDRANQPQHF,TGTGCCAGCAGTGAGGACAGGGCTAATCAGCCCCAGCATTTT
TRBJ1-2,13,NA,NA,TRBV13,CASSLGGAYGYTF,TGTGCCAGCAGCTTAGGGGGGGCCTATGGCTACACCTTC
TRBJ1-4,14,TRBD1,NA,TRBV30,CAWRPGQVNEKLFF,TGTGCCTGGAGACCGGGACAGGTGAATGAAAAACTGTTTTTT
TRBJ2-1,16,TRBD2,NA,TRBV4-3,CASSQMGLAGRNEQFF,TGCGCCAGCAGCCAAATGGGACTAGCGGGACGCAATGAGCAGTTCTTC
TRBJ2-7,17,TRBD1,NA,TRBV7-8,CASSLGTGGLWSYEQYF,TGTGCCAGCAGCTTAGGGACAGGGGGCCTCTGGTCCTACGAGCAGTACTTC
TRBJ1-5,15,NA,NA,TRBV2,CASSLQGYSNQPQHF,TGTGCCAGCAGCCTCCAGGGTTATAGCAATCAGCCCCAGCATTTT
TRBJ1-1,13,NA,NA,TRBV7-3,CASSLTEGTEAFF,TGTGCCAGCAGCTTAACGGAGGGGACTGAAGCTTTCTTT
TRBJ1-5,14,NA,NA,TRBV28,CASSLIQSNQPQHF,TGTGCCAGCAGTTTAATCCAGAGCAATCAGCCCCAGCATTTT
TRBJ2-7,13,NA,once,TRBV27,CASGLGGSGEQYF,TGTGCCAGCGGTCTGGGTGGGAGTGGCGAGCAGTACTTC
TRBJ2-5,16,NA,NA,TRBV5-8,CASSPGGVGGQETQYF,TGTGCCAGCAGCCCCGGCGGGGTGGGGGGCCAAGAGACCCAGTACTTC
TRBJ2-3,15,TRBD1,NA,TRBV29-1,CSVVGLDRDADTQYF,TGCAGCGTTGTGGGACTGGACAGGGACGCAGATACGCAGTATTTT
TRBJ1-5,14,NA,once,TRBV7-9,CASSRTDSNQPQHF,TGTGCCAGCAGCCGGACAGATTCTAATCAGCCCCAGCATTTT
TRBJ1-2,14,NA,few,TRBV6-1,CASTPTRRGSGYTF,TGTGCCAGCACCCCCACGAGGCGGGGGAGCGGCTACACCTTC
TRBJ1-2,13,NA,NA,TRBV19,CASKADFNYGYTF,TGTGCCAGTAAGGCGGACTTTAACTATGGCTACACCTTC
TRBJ1-1,12,NA,NA,TRBV5-1,CASSGANTEAFF,TGCGCCAGCAGCGGGGCGAACACTGAAGCTTTCTTT
TRBJ2-7,15,TRBD2,NA,TRBV28,CASRNAGGSSYEQYF,TGTGCCAGCAGGAACGCGGGCGGGAGCTCCTACGAGCAGTACTTC
TRBJ2-3,17,TRBD2,NA,TRBV19,CASSGGLAGGFTDTQYF,TGTGCCAGTAGTGGGGGACTAGCGGGGGGGTTCACAGATACGCAGTATTTT
TRBJ2-4,15,NA,NA,TRBV19,CASSALVGPKNIQYF,TGTGCCAGTAGTGCCCTAGTGGGTCCCAAAAACATTCAGTACTTC
TRBJ1-1,17,NA,NA,TRBV11-2,CASSLRARGYLGTEAFF,TGTGCCAGCAGCTTAAGGGCTAGGGGGTACTTAGGCACTGAAGCTTTCTTT
TRBJ1-1,14,NA,NA,TRBV7-9,CASSETPARAEAFF,TGTGCCAGCAGCGAAACTCCAGCCAGGGCTGAAGCTTTCTTT
TRBJ2-5,16,TRBD2,NA,TRBV13,CASSGYPRGGGETQYF,TGTGCCAGCAGCGGATATCCACGGGGGGGCGGTGAGACCCAGTACTTC
TRBJ2-5,16,TRBD2,NA,TRBV5-1,CASSGGLAGASETQYF,TGCGCCAGCAGCGGGGGGCTAGCGGGGGCCTCAGAGACCCAGTACTTC
TRBJ2-3,13,NA,NA,TRBV23-1,CASSQYHPDYGAF,TGCGCCAGCAGTCAATATCATCCGGACTATGGTGCTTTT
TRBJ2-1,15,TRBD1,NA,TRBV10-3,CAISMGQGAEDEQFF,TGTGCCATCAGTATGGGACAGGGGGCTGAGGATGAGCAGTTCTTC
TRBJ2-1,13,NA,NA,TRBV2,CASGDNSYNEQFF,TGTGCCAGCGGGGACAACTCCTACAATGAGCAGTTCTTC
TRBJ1-1,14,NA,NA,TRBV14,CASSREQVSTEAFF,TGTGCCAGCAGCCGTGAGCAGGTTAGCACTGAAGCTTTCTTT
TRBJ2-5,14,TRBD2,NA,TRBV6-5,CASRPRGGPETQYF,TGTGCCAGCAGGCCCCGGGGGGGCCCGGAGACCCAGTACTTC
TRBJ2-7,11,NA,once,TRBV28,CASSFGAEQYF,TGTGCCAGCAGTTTTGGTGCGGAGCAGTACTTC
TRBJ1-4,12,NA,NA,TRBV6-1,CASRSFNEKLFF,TGTGCCAGCAGGAGCTTTAATGAAAAACTGTTTTTT